The rows below give T cell receptor beta chains drawn from one sample of a study of CD8 T cells in ankylosing spondylitis. Via MiXCR, TCRdb re-called the 5' RACE reads, giving one row per CDR3 protein. The sample holds some 130,000 distinct CDR3 sequences; approximately 14% are singletons and the top ten take 2.5% to 3.5%. Input material: blood, either unsorted or a sorted T cell fraction (not recorded which). The receptors were gathered from a female donor with ankylosing spondylitis or in good health (not recorded which). Both conserved end residues are trimmed from each CDR3. The order of the fields is clone size, V gene, CDR3 protein. Some rows have no size entry. The others give once, few or many, or a class for an expanded clone.

- TRBV6-1 ASRPTGYESSYEQY
many TRBV7-6 ASSFPGTSANTGELF
few TRBV30 AWSRQGAGEQF
few TRBV28 ASSFGGGGNTIY
few TRBV5-5 ASSFLAGAGANVLT
many TRBV20-1 SASCATDYGYT
many TRBV20-1 SASPGAIYEQY
- TRBV10-3 AISESRGRESYT
few TRBV20-1 SARSDLHYGYT
many TRBV20-1 SASGLVGYNEQF
few TRBV30 AWSTTGELF
many TRBV19 ASRRGAKETQY
many TRBV12-3/TRBV12-4 ASSSTKKGSRPQH
- TRBV29-1 SFGLQGTEAF
many TRBV12-3/TRBV12-4 ASSLRPNSPLH
- TRBV29-1 SVLTGANNEQF
- TRBV18 ASSPVAGAYTDTQY
few TRBV3-1 ASSHRLAGGNEQF
- TRBV12-3/TRBV12-4 ASSGPAYEQY
few TRBV20-1 SASGTGFETQY
many TRBV12-3/TRBV12-4 ASSLGMEEQY
many TRBV7-2 ASSLEVAGGSYEQY